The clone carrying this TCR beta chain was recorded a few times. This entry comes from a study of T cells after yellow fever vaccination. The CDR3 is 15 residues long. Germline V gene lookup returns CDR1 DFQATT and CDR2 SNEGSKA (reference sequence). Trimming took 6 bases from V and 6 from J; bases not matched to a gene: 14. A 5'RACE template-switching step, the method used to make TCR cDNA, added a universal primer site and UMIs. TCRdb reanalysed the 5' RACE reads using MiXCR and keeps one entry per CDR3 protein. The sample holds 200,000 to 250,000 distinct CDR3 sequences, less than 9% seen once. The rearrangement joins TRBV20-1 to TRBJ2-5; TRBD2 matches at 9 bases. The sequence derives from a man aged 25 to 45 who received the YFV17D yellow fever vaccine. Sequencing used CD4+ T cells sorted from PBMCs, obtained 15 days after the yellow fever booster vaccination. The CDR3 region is CSARGGLAPAQTQYF. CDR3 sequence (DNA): TGCAGTGCACGAGGGGGACTAGCTCCCGCTCAGACCCAGTACTTC.